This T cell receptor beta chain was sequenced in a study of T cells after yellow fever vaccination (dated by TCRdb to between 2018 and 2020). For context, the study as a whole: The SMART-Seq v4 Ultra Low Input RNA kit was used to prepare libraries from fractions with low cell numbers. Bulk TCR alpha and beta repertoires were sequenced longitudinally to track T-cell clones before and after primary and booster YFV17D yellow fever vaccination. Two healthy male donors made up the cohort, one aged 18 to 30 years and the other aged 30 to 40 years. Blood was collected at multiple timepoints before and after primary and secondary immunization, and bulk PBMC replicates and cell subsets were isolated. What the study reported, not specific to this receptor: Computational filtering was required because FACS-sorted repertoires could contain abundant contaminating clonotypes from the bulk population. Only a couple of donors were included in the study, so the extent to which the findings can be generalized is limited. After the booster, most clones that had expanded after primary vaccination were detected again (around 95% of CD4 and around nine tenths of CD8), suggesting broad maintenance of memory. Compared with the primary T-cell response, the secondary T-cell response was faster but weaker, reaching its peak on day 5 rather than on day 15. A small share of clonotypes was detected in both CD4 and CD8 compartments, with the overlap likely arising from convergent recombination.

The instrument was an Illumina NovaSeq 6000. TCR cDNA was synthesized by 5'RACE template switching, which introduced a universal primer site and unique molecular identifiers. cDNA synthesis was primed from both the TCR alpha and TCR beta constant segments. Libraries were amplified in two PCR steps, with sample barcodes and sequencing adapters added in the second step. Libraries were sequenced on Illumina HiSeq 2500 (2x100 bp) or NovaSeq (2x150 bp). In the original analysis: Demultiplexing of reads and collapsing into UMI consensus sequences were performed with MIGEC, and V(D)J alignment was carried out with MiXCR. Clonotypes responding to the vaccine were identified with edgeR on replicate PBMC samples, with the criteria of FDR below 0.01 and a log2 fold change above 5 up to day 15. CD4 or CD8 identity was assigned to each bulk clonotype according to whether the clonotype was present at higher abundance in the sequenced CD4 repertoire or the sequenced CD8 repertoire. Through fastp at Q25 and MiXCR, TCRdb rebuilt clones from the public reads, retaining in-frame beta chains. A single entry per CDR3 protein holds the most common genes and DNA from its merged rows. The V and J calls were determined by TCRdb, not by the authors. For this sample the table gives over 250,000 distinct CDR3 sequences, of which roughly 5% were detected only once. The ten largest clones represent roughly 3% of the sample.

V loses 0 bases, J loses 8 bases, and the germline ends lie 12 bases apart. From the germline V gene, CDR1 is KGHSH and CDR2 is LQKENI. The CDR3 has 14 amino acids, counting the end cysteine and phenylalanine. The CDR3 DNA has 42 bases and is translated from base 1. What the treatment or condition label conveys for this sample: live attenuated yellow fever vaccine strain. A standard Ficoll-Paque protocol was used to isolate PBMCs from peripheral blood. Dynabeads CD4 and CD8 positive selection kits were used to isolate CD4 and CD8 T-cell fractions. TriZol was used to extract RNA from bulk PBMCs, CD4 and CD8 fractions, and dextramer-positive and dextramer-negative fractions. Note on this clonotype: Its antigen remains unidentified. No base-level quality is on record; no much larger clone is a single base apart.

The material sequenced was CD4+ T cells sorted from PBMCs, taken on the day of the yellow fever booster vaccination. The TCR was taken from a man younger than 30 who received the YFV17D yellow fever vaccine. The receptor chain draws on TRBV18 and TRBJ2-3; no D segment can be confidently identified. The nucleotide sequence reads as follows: TGTGCCAGCTCACCACCGGCCGCGCTCGGTACGCAGTATTTT. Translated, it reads CASSPPAALGTQYF.